This T cell receptor beta chain was identified in a study of blood T cell repertoires in COVID-19. Study summary: COVID-19 samples collected from the United States, Italy and Spain covered acute and convalescent phases. From T cells, B-cell-depleted T cells, or PBMCs came the material, which was cDNA or gDNA.

The CDR3 is made up of 14 amino acids. Germline assignment: CDR1 GTSNPN and CDR2 SVGIG (reference sequence). V was clipped by 1 base and J by 7 bases, with 11 bases between them. In the original processing: Estimates of nucleated cell counts were drawn from the amplification of reference gene primers. Method: immunoSEQ multiplex PCR; TCRdb's copy keeps in-frame clones and lacks some. V and J calls and clone size are copied from that table; D and trimming were computed from the DNA. The data contain roughly 140,000 clones, 80% to 90% of them singletons. Material: peripheral blood. This chain uses TRBV30 with TRBJ1-6; maybe TRBD1 (6 bases). This receptor was taken from a woman between 40 and 55 years old with acute or convalescent COVID-19. This CDR3 is CAWSAGTTNSPLHF. DNA of the CDR3: TGTGCCTGGAGTGCAGGGACAACAAATTCACCCCTCCACTTT.